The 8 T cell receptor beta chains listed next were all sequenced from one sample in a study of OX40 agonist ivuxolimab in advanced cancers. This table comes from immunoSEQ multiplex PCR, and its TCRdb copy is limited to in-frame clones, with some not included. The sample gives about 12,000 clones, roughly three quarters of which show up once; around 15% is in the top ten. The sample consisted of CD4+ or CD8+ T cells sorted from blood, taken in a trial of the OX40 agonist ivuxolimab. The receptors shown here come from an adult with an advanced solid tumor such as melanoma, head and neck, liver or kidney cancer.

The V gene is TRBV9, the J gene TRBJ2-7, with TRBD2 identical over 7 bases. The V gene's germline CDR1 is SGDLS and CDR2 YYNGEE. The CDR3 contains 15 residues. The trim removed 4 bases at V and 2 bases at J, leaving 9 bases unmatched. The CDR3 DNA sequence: TGTGCCAGCAGCCAATCATGGGGGACTACCTACGAGCAGTACTTC. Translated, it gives CASSQSWGTTYEQYF.

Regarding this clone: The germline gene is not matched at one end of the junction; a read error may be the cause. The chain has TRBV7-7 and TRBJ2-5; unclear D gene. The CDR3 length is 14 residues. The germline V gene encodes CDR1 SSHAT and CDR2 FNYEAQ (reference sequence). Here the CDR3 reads CASSLERYQETQYF. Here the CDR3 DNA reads TGTGCTAGCAGCTTAGAACGGTACCAAGAGACCCAGTACTTC.

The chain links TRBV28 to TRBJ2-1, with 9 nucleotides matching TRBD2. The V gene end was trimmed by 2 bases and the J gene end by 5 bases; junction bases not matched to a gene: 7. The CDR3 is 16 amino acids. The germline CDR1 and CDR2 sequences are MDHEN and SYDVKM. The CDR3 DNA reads TGTGCCAGCAGTTTACTCCTTAGCGGGAGCCACAATGAGCAGTTCTTC. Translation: CASSLLLSGSHNEQFF.

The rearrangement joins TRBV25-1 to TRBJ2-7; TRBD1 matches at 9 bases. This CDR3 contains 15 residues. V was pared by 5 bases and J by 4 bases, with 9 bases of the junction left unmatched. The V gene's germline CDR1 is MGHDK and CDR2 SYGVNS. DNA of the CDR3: TGTGCCAGCAGTAAAACAGGGGGCCTATCATACGAGCAGTACTTC. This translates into CASSKTGGLSYEQYF.

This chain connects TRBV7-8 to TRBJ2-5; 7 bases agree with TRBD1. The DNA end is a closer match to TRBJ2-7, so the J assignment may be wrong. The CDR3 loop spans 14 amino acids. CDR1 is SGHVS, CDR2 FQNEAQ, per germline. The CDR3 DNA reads TGTGCCAGCAGCAAAACCGGGACAGCCTACGAGCAGTACTTC. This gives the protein CASSKTGTAYEQYF.

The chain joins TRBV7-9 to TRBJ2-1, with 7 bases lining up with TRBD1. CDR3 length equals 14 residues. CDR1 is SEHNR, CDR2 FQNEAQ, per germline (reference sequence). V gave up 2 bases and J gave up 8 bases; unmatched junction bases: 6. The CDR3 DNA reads TGTGCCAGCAGCTTAATAGGGGGCAGGGATGAGCAGTTCTTC. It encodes CASSLIGGRDEQFF.

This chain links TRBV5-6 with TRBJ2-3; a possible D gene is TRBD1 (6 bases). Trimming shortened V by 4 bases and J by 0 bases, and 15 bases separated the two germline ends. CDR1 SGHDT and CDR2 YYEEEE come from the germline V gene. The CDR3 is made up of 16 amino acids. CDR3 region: CASSPNRAASTDTQYF. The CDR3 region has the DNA TGTGCCAGCAGCCCTAACAGGGCGGCTAGCACAGATACGCAGTATTTT.

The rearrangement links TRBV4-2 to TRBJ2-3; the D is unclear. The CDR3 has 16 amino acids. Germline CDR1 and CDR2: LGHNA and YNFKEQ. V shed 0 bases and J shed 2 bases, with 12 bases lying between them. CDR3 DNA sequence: TGTGCCAGCAGCCAAGAGGTGGTGTTTTACACAGATACGCAGTATTTT. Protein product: CASSQEVVFYTDTQYF.